This TCR beta chain stems from a study of blood T cell repertoires in COVID-19. About the study: Italy, Spain and the United States were the sources of the convalescent and acute COVID-19 samples. From T cells, B-cell-depleted T cells, or PBMCs came the material, which was cDNA or gDNA.

The V and J ends lost 4 bases and 0 bases, in that order; junction bases with no gene match: 6. The length of the CDR3 is 16 residues. The germline V gene has CDR1 SGHRS and CDR2 YFSETQ. Per the original data handling: Reference gene primer amplification yielded estimated nucleated cell counts. TCRdb's copy holds only in-frame clones and misses some; the assay was immunoSEQ multiplex PCR. From that table come the V and J calls and clone size; the DNA was used to work out D and trimming. The sample shows roughly 45,000 clones, approximately 80% of them seen only once. The material sequenced was peripheral blood. The V call is TRBV5-1, the J call TRBJ2-3, with 9 bases identical to TRBD1. This TCR was recovered from a middle-aged man with active COVID-19. CDR3 region: CASSRGQGSSTDTQYF. The CDR3 DNA is TGCGCCAGCAGCAGGGGACAGGGTAGTAGCACAGATACGCAGTATTTT. The whole variable domain, filled in from reference TRBV5-1 and TRBJ2-3, reads KAGVTQTPRYLIKTRGQQVTLSCSPISGHRSVSWYQQTPGQGLQFLFEYFSETQRNKGNFPGRFSGRQFSNSRSEMNVSTLELGDSALYLCASSRGQGSSTDTQYFGPGTRLTVL.